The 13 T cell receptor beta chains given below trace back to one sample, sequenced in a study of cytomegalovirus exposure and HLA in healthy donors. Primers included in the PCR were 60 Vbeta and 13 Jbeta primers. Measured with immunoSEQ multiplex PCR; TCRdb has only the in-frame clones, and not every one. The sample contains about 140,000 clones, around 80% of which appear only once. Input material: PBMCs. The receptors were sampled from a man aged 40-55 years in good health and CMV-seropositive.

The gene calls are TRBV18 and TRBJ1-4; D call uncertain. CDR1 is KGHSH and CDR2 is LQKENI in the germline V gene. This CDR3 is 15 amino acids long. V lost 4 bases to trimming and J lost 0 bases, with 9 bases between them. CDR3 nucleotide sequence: TGTGCCAGCTCACGTGACGCGGCAACTAATGAAAAACTGTTTTTT. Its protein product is CASSRDAATNEKLFF.

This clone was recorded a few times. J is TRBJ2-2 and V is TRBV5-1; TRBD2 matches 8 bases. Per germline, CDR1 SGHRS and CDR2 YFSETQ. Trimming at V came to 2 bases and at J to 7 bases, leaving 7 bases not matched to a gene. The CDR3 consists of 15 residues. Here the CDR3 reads CASSFGAGASGELFF. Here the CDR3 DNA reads TGCGCCAGCAGCTTCGGAGCGGGGGCGAGCGGGGAGCTGTTTTTT.

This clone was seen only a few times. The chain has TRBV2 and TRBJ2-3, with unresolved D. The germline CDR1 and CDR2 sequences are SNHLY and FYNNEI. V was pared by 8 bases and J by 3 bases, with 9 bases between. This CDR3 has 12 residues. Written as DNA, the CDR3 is TGTGCCAGCCCCTTAAATACAGATACGCAGTATTTT. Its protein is CASPLNTDTQYF.

Written as DNA, the CDR3 is TGTGCCAGCAGGGCAGGGGGACAAACGAGCTACACCTTC. This sequence encodes CASRAGGQTSYTF. The genes are TRBV2 and TRBJ1-2, with 7 bases aligning to TRBD1. Trimming removed 6 bases from V and 9 bases from J; junction bases left unmatched: 10. The CDR3 loop spans 13 amino acids. From germline, CDR1 is SNHLY and CDR2 FYNNEI.

In DNA form, the CDR3 reads TGTGCCAGCAATTCAGGGGGCGCAGGCCAGCCCCAGCATTTT. Amino acid sequence: CASNSGGAGQPQHF. This sequence joins TRBV2 and TRBJ1-5, with 8 bases aligning to TRBD1. The junction had 9 bases not matched to a gene; V was cut back by 7 bases and J by 7 bases. Germline CDR1 is SNHLY and CDR2 is FYNNEI. The CDR3 has 14 amino acids.

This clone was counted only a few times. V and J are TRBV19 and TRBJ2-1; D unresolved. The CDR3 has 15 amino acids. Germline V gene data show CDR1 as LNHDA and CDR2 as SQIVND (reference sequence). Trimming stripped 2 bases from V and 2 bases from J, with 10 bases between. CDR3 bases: TGTGCCAGTAGTATAACGGAGCGCCCCTACAATGAGCAGTTCTTC. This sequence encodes CASSITERPYNEQFF.

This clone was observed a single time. CDR3 nucleotide sequence: TGTGCCAGCAAAACCCCGCGACAGGGGGGGGCGAACACTGAAGCTTTCTTT. Its translation is CASKTPRQGGANTEAFF. The chain couples TRBV2 to TRBJ1-1; TRBD1 aligns across 9 bases. V gave up 7 bases and J gave up 1 base; unmatched junction bases: 13. Germline V gene lookup returns CDR1 SNHLY and CDR2 FYNNEI. The CDR3 has 17 amino acids.

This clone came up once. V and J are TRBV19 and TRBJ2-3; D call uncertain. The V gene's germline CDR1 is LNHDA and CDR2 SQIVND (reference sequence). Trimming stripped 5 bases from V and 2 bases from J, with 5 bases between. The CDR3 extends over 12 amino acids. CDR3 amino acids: CASSPVTDTQYF. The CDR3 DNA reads TGTGCCAGTAGTCCTGTCACAGATACGCAGTATTTT.

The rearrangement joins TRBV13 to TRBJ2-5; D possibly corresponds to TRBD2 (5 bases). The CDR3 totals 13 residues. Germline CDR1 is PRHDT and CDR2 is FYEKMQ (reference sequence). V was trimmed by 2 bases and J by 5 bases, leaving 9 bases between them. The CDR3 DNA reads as TGTGCCAGCAGCTTAAGCCCGGGGGAGACCCAGTACTTC. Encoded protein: CASSLSPGETQYF.

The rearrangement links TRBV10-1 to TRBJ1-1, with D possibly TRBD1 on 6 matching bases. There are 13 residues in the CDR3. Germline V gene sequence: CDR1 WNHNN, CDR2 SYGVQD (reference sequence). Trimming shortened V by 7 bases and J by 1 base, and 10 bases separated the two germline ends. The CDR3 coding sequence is TGCGCCAGCATGTTAGGGGGGAACACTGAAGCTTTCTTT. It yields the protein CASMLGGNTEAFF.

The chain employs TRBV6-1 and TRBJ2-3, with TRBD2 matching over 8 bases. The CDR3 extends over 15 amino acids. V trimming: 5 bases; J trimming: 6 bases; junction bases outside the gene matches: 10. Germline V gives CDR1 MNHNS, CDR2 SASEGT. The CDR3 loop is CASSPLAGGPDTQYF. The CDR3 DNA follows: TGTGCCAGCAGTCCCTTGGCGGGGGGCCCCGATACGCAGTATTTT.

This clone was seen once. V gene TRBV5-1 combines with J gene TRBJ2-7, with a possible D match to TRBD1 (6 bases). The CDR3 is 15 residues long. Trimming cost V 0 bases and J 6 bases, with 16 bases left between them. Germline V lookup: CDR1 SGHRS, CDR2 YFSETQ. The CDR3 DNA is TGCGCCAGCAGCTTGGTTACCAGGGGAATCACCGAGCAGTACTTC. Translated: CASSLVTRGITEQYF.

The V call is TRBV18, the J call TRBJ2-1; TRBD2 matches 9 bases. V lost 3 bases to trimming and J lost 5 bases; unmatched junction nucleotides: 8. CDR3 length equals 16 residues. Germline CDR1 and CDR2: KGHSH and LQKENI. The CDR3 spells CASSPLAGVPNNEQFF. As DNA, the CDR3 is TGTGCCAGCTCACCCTTAGCGGGGGTGCCGAACAATGAGCAGTTCTTC. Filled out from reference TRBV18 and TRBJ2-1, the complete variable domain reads NAGVMQNPRHLVRRRGQEARLRCSPMKGHSHVYWYRQLPEEGLKFMVYLQKENIIDESGMPKERFSAEFPKEGPSILRIQQVVRGDSAAYFCASSPLAGVPNNEQFFGPGTRLTVL.